This is a list of T cell receptor beta chains from one sample in a study of blood T cells in healthy people across ages. TCRdb used MiXCR to reprocess the 5' RACE reads, holding one entry per CDR3 protein. This sample yields fewer than 1,200,000 distinct CDR3 sequences, of which approximately 25% are seen a single time; around 0.75% belongs to the top ten. These same records also appear under a second study, on T cells of mothers and their children.

Material for sequencing was blood. The receptor source for this set is a girl aged 2 to 10 in good health. CDR3s include the opening cysteine and the closing phenylalanine or tryptophan. The order of the fields is J gene, clone size, V gene, D gene, CDR3 DNA, CDR3 protein. A D gene is named only where the DNA matches it firmly. Some rows have no size entry. The others give once, few or many, or a class for an expanded clone.

TRBJ1-5	few	TRBV28	.	TGTGCCAGCAGTTTGACAGTCCATAGCAATCAGCCCCAGCATTTT	CASSLTVHSNQPQHF
TRBJ1-1	.	TRBV2	.	TGTGCCAGCAGTGAATTTGGGTCGGACGGGGGTGAAGCTTTCTTT	CASSEFGSDGGEAFF
TRBJ1-2	.	TRBV29-1	.	TGCAGCGTTGAAGTAGGAAACTATGGCTACACCTTC	CSVEVGNYGYTF
TRBJ2-7	few	TRBV5-5	TRBD2	TGTGCCAGCAGCGGCTCTAGCGGGAACTACGAGCAGTACTTC	CASSGSSGNYEQYF
TRBJ1-4	once	TRBV20-1	.	TGCAGCGCTCAAAGGACAGCAACTAATGAAAAACTGTTTTTT	CSAQRTATNEKLFF
TRBJ2-1	few	TRBV7-2	TRBD2	TGTGCCAGCAGCGTCACGGGGCGGGGGGCCTACAATGAGCAGTTCTTC	CASSVTGRGAYNEQFF
TRBJ2-1	.	TRBV7-9	.	TGTGCCAGCAGCCCCCCTACTCCCGGGACCTACAATGAGCAGTTCTTC	CASSPPTPGTYNEQFF
TRBJ2-3	.	TRBV5-1	.	TGCGCCAGCAGCTTGGCCCCAGACCTCACAGATACGCAGTATTTT	CASSLAPDLTDTQYF
TRBJ2-3	.	TRBV7-2	.	TGTGCCAGCAGCTTCACTAGCCTCGCTAGCACAGATACGCAGTATTTT	CASSFTSLASTDTQYF
TRBJ1-1	.	TRBV29-1	.	TGCAGCGTTGACAGAGGTAAGAGACGGACTGAAGCTTCCTTT	CSVDRGKRRTEASF
TRBJ2-1	.	TRBV20-1	TRBD2	TGCAGTGCTAGATTCCCGGGACTAGCGGGGGTAACCTCCGTCAATGAGCAGTTCTTC	CSARFPGLAGVTSVNEQFF
TRBJ2-7	.	TRBV5-1	.	TGCGCCAGCAGCTTTGCGGCTGGGGCCTACGAGCAGTACTTC	CASSFAAGAYEQYF
TRBJ2-1	.	TRBV28	.	TGTGCCAGCAGTTTAGGCAGTTACTGGAATGAGCAGTTCTTC	CASSLGSYWNEQFF
TRBJ2-1	.	TRBV15	.	TGTGCCACCAGCAGAGGCTTAGGGAGCTCCTACAATGAGCAGTTCTTC	CATSRGLGSSYNEQFF
TRBJ2-2	few	TRBV11-2	.	TGTGCCAGCAGCACGCGCCCAATCTTGGGTTTGGGGACCGGGGAGCTGTTTTTT	CASSTRPILGLGTGELFF
TRBJ1-4	few	TRBV7-9	TRBD1	TGTGCCAGCAGCAGAACCACAGGGGGCCGAACTAATGAAAAACTGTTTTTT	CASSRTTGGRTNEKLFF
TRBJ2-7	few	TRBV13	.	TGTGCCAGCAGCTTCAGGGTTGGATCCTACGAGCAGTACTTC	CASSFRVGSYEQYF
TRBJ2-1	.	TRBV12-3/TRBV12-4	TRBD2	TGTGCCAGCAGTTTTGTCATGGGTCCGGGAGGGCCACCATACAATGAGCAGTTCTTC	CASSFVMGPGGPPYNEQFF